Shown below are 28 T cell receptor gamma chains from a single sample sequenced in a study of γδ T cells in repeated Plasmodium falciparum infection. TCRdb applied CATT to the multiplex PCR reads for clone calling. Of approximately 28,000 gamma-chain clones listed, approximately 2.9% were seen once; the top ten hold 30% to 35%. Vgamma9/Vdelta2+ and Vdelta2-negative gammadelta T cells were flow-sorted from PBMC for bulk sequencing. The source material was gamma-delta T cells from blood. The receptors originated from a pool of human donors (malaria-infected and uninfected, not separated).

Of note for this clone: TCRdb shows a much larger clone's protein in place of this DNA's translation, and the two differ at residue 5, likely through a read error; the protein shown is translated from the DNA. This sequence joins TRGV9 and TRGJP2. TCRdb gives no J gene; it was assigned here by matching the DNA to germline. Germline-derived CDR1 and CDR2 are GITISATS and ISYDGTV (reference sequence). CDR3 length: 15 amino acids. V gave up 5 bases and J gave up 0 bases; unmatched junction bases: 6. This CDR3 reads CALWAGYSSDWIKTF. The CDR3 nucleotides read TGTGCCTTGTGGGCAGGGTATAGTAGTGATTGGATCAAGACGTTT.

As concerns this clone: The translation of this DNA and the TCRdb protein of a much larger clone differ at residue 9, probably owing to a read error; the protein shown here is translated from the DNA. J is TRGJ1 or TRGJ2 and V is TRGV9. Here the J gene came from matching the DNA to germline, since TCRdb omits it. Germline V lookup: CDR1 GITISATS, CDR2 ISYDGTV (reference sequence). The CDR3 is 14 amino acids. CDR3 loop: CALWESSNHYKKLF. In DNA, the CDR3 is TGTGCCTTGTGGGAGTCTTCGAATCATTATAAGAAACTCTTT.

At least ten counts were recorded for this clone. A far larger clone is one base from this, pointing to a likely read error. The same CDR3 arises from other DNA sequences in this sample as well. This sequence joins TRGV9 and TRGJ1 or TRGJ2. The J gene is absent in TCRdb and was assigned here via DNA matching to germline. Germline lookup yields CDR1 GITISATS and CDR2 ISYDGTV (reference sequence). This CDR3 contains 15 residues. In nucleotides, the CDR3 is TGTGCCCTGTGGGAGAGGGAATGGGCCCGGGATAAGAAACTCTTT. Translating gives CALWEREWARDKKLF.

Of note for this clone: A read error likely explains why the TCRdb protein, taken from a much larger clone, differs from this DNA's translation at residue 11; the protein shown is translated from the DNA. Written as DNA, the CDR3 is TGTGCCACCTGGGACGTAGGCCCCCCTTATCATAAGAAACTCTTT. Protein sequence: CATWDVGPPYHKKLF. This chain links TRGV3 with TRGJ1 or TRGJ2. In the absence of a J gene in TCRdb, the DNA was matched to germline to assign it here. Per germline, CDR1 VTNTFY and CDR2 YDVSTARD (reference sequence). The CDR3 has 15 amino acids.

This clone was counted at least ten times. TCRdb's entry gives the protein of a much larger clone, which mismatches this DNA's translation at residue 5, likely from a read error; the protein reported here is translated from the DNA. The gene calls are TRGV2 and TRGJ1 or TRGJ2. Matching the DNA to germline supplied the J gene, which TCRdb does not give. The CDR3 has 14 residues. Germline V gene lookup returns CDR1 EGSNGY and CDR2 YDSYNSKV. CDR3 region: CATWGGQIYYKKLF. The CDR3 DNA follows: TGTGCCACCTGGGGCGGGCAGATTTATTATAAGAAACTCTTT.

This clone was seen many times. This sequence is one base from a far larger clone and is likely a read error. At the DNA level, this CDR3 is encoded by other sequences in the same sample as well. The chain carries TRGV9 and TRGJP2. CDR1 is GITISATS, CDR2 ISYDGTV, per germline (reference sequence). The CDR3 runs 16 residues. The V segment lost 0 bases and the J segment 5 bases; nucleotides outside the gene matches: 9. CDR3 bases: TGTGCCTTGTGGGAGGTGGGTTGGAGCAGTGATTGGATCAAGACGTTT. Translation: CALWEVGWSSDWIKTF.

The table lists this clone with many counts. The CDR3 loop reads CATWDGRFSNYYKKLF. In nucleotides, the CDR3 is TGTGCCACCTGGGACGGGCGATTCTCTAATTATTATAAGAAACTCTTT. This chain connects TRGV2 to TRGJ1 or TRGJ2. V shed 0 bases and J 1 base; nucleotides not matched to a gene: 9. This CDR3 has 16 amino acids. In germline, CDR1 is EGSNGY, CDR2 YDSYNSKV.

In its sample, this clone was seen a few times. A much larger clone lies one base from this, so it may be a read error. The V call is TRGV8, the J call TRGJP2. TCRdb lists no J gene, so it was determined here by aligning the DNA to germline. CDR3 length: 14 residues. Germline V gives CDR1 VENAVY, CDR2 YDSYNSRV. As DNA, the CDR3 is TGCGCCACCTGGGATACGGGTAGTGATTGGATCAAGACGTTT. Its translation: CATWDTGSDWIKTF.

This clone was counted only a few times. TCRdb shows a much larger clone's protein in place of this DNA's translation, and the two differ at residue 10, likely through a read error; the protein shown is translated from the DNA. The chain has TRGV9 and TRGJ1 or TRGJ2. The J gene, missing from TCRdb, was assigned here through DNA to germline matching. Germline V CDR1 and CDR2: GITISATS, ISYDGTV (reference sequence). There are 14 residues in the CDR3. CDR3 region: CALWEPRNYDKKLF. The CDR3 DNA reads TGTGCCTTGTGGGAGCCGCGAAATTATGATAAGAAACTCTTT.

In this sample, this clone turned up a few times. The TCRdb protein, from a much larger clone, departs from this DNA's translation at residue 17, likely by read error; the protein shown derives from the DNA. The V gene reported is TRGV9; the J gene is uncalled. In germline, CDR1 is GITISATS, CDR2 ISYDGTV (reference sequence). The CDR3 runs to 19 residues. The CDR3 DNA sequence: TGTGCCTTGTGGGAGGTGCCTATTGATCGACTAGAGAATTATTATAAGGAACTCTTT. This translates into CALWEVPIDRLENYYKELF.

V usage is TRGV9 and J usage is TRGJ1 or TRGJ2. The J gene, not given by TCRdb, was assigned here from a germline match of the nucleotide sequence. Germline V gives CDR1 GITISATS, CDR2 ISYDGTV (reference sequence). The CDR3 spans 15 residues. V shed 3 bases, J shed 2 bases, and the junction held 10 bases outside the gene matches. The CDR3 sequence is CALWESAQYYYKKLF. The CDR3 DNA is TGTGCCTTGTGGGAGTCCGCCCAATATTATTATAAGAAACTCTTT.

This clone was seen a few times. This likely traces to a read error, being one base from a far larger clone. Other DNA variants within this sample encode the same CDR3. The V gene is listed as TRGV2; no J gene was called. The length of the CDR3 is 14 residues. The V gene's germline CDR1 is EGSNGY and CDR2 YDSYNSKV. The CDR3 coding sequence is TGTGCCACCTGGGACGGGCCAAAGGGTTATAAGAAGCTCTTT. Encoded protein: CATWDGPKGYKKLF.

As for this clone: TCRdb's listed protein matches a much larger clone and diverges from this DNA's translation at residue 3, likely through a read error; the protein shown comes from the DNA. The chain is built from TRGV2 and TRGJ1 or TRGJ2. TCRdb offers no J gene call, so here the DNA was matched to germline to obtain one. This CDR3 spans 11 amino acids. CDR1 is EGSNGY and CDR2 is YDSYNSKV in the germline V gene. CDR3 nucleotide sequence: TGTGCCGCCTGGGACGGGCCGGAGAAACTCTTT. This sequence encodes CAAWDGPEKLF.

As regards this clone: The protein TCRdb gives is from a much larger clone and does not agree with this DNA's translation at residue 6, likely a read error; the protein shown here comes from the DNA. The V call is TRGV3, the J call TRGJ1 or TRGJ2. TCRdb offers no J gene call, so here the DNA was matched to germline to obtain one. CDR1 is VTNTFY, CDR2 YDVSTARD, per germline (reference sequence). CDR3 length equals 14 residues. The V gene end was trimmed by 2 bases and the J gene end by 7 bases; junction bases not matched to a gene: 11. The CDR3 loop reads CATWDNDWSYKKLF. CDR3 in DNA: TGTGCCACCTGGGACAACGACTGGTCCTATAAGAAACTCTTT.

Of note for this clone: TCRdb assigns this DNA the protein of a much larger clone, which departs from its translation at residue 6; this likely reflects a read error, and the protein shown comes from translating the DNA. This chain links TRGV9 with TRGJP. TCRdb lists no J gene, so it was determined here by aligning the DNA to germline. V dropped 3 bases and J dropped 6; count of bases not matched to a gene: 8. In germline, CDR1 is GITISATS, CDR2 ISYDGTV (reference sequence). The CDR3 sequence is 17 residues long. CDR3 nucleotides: TGTGCCTTGTGGGAGAGCCCCCGAGAGTTGGGCAAAAAAATCAAGGTATTT. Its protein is CALWESPRELGKKIKVF.

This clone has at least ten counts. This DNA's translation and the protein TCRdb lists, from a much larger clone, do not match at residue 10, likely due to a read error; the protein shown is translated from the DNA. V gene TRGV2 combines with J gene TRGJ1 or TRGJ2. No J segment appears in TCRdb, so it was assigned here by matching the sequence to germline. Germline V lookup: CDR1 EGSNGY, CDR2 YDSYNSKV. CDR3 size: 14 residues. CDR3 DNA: TGTGCCACCTGGGACGGGATGAATTATTGTAAGAAACTCTTT. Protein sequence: CATWDGMNYCKKLF.

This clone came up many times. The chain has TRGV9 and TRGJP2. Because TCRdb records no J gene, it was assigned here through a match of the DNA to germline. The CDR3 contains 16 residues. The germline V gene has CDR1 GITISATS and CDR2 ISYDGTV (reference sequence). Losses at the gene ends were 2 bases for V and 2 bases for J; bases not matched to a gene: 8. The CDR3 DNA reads TGTGCCTTGTGGGAGGCACGACCCAGTAGTGATTGGATCAAGACGTTT. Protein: CALWEARPSSDWIKTF.

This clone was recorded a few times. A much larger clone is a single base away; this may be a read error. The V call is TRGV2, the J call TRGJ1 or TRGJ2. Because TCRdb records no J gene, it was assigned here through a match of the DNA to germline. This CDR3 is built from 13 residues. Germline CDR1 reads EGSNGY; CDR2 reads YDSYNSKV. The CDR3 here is CATWGGLGWKKLF. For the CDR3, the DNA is TGTGCCACCTGGGGCGGGCTTGGATGGAAGAAACTCTTT.

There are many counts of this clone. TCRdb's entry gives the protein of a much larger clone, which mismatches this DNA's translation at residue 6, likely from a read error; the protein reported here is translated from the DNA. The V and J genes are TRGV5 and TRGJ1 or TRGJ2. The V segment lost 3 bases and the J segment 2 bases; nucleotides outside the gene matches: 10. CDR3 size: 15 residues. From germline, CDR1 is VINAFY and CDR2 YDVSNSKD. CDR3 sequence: CATWDGPVDYYKKLF. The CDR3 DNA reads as TGTGCCACCTGGGACGGGCCGGTTGATTATTATAAGAAACTCTTT.

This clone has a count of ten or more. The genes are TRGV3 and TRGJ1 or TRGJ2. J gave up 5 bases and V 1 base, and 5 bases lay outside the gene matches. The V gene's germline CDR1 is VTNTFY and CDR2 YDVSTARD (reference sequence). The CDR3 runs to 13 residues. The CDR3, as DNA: TGTGCCACCTGGGACAGTTGGAATTATAAGAAACTCTTT. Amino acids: CATWDSWNYKKLF.

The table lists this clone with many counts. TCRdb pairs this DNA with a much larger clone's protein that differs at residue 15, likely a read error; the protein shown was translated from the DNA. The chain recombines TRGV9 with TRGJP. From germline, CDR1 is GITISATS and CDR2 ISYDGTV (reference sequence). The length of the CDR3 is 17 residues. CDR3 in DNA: TGTGCCTTGTGGGAGGTGCGGGAAGAGTTGGGCAAAAAAATCGAGGTATTT. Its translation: CALWEVREELGKKIEVF.

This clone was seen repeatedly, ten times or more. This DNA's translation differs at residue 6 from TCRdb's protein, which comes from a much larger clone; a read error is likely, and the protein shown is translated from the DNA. CDR3 sequence (DNA): TGTGCCACCTGGGATAGTATTCCCCATTATTATAAGAAACTCTTT. Protein sequence: CATWDSIPHYYKKLF. The chain uses TRGV4 and TRGJ1 or TRGJ2. The germline CDR1 and CDR2 sequences are EGSTGY and YDSYTSSV. V dropped 3 bases and J dropped 2; count of bases not matched to a gene: 10. The CDR3 covers 15 residues.

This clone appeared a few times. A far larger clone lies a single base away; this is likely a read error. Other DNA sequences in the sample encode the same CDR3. CDR3 coding DNA: TGTGCCTTGTGGGAGGTGACTGGGGAGTTGGGCAAAAAAATCAAGGTATTT. This codes for CALWEVTGELGKKIKVF. The chain is built from TRGV9 and TRGJP. The J gene, missing from TCRdb, was assigned here through DNA to germline matching. Losses at the gene ends were 0 bases for V and 7 bases for J; bases not matched to a gene: 6. CDR3 size: 17 residues. Germline CDR1 reads GITISATS; CDR2 reads ISYDGTV (reference sequence).

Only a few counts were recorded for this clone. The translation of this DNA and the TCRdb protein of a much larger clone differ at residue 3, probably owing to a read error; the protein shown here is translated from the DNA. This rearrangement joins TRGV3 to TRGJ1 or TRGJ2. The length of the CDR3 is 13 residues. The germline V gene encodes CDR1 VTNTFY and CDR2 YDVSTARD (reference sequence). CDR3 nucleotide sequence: TGTGCCCCCTGGGACAGGCCGTGGTATAAGAAACTCTTT. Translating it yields CAPWDRPWYKKLF.

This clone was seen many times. In DNA form, the CDR3 reads TGTGCCACCTGGGACGGGCCCCCACGCCGTGAGAATTATTATAAGAAACTCTTT. Protein: CATWDGPPRRENYYKKLF. The chain joins TRGV2 to TRGJ1 or TRGJ2. Trimming cost V 0 bases and J 0 bases; bases outside gene matches: 14. CDR1 EGSNGY and CDR2 YDSYNSKV come from the germline V gene. CDR3 length: 18 amino acids.

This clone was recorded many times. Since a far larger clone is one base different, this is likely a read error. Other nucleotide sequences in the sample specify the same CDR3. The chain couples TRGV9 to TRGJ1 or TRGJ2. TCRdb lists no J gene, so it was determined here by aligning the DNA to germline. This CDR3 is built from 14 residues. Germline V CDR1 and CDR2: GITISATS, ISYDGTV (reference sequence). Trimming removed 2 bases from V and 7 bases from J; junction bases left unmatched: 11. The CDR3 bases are TGTGCCTTGTGGGAGGCCGGCACCTACTATAAGAAACTCTTT. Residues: CALWEAGTYYKKLF.

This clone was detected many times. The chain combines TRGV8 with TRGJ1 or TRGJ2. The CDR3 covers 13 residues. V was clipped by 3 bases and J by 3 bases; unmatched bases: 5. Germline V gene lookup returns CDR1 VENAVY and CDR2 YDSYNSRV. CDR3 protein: CATWDGLYYKKLF. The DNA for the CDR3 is TGTGCCACCTGGGATGGGCTTTATTATAAGAAACTCTTT.

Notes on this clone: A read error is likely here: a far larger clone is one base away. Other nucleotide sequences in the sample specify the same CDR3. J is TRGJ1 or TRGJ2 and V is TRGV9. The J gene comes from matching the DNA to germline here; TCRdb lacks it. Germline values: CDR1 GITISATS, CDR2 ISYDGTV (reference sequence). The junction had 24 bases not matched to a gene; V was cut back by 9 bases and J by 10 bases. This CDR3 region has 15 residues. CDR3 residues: CALLPPKFIYYKKLF. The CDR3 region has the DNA TGTGCCTTGCTTCCCCCCAAATTTATTTACTACAAGAAACTCTTT.